What follows are 6 T cell receptor beta chains derived from one specimen sequenced in a study of blood T cell repertoires in COVID-19. TCRdb's copy holds only in-frame clones and misses some; the assay was immunoSEQ multiplex PCR. The sample has 200,000 to 250,000 clones, 82% seen once. Material for sequencing was peripheral blood. The receptors derive from a woman aged 80 or older with acute or convalescent COVID-19.

The chain uses TRBV7-9 and TRBJ1-2; possible D gene TRBD1, 6 bases. The V gene's germline CDR1 is SEHNR and CDR2 FQNEAQ (reference sequence). The CDR3 has 15 amino acids. The V end was cut by 1 base, the J end by 3 bases, with 12 bases between. For the CDR3, the DNA is TGTGCCAGCAGCTTAGGGGCAGGGGCGGACTATGGCTACACCTTC. The encoded protein is CASSLGAGADYGYTF. The full variable domain, in which reference TRBV7-9 and TRBJ1-2 provide the parts outside the CDR3, is DTGVSQNPRHKITKRGQNVTFRCDPISEHNRLYWYRQTLGQGPEFLTYFQNEAQLEKSRLLSDRFSAERPKGSFSTLEIQRTEQGDSAMYLCASSLGAGADYGYTFGSGTRLTVV.

V gene TRBV28 combines with J gene TRBJ1-2, with 7 bases that match TRBD1. CDR1 MDHEN and CDR2 SYDVKM come from the germline V gene. The junction had 15 bases not matched to a gene; V was cut back by 6 bases and J by 8 bases. This CDR3 is built from 15 residues. The CDR3 bases are TGTGCCAGCAGAGGAGGACAGGAAAGCGCTGCCGGCTACACCTTC. This translates into CASRGGQESAAGYTF.

The chain has TRBV2 and TRBJ1-1; 7 bases map to TRBD1. With V trimmed by 6 bases and J by 6 bases, 10 bases remained unmatched. The CDR3 covers 14 residues. Germline V gene lookup returns CDR1 SNHLY and CDR2 FYNNEI. The CDR3 bases are TGTGCCAGCAGAGGGGGCCTGGAAACATCTGAAGCTTTCTTT. Its translation: CASRGGLETSEAFF. Supplemented by reference TRBV2 and TRBJ1-1, the full variable domain reads EPEVTQTPSHQVTQMGQEVILRCVPISNHLYFYWYRQILGQKVEFLVSFYNNEISEKSEIFDDQFSVERPDGSNFTLKIRSTKLEDSAMYFCASRGGLETSEAFFGQGTRLTVV.

The chain's CDR3 is CASTLSGNKVVRGYTF. The DNA of the CDR3 is TGTGCCAGTACATTATCAGGAAACAAAGTAGTACGTGGCTACACCTTC. The chain joins TRBV19 to TRBJ1-2, with D unclear. The CDR3 is made up of 16 amino acids. Germline assignment: CDR1 LNHDA and CDR2 SQIVND (reference sequence). V was shortened by 7 bases and J by 7 bases, with 25 bases between the two germline ends.

This chain joins TRBV7-9 and TRBJ2-7, with 7 bases that match TRBD2. The CDR3 covers 13 residues. Germline values: CDR1 SEHNR, CDR2 FQNEAQ (reference sequence). V gave up 5 bases and J gave up 2 bases; unmatched junction bases: 3. The CDR3 sequence is CASSPSGTYEQYF. Here the CDR3 DNA reads TGTGCCAGCAGCCCAAGCGGGACCTACGAGCAGTACTTC.

In the case of this clone: This sample includes further DNA sequences coding for the same CDR3. V gene TRBV5-1 combines with J gene TRBJ1-1; TRBD1 matches at 7 bases. Germline V gives CDR1 SGHRS, CDR2 YFSETQ. Trimming removed 0 bases from V and 3 bases from J; junction bases left unmatched: 2. The CDR3 extends over 14 amino acids. The chain's CDR3 is CASSLEGADTEAFF. In nucleotides, the CDR3 is TGCGCCAGCAGCTTGGAGGGGGCGGACACTGAAGCTTTCTTT.